These T cell receptor beta chains were read from a single sample in a study of control samples from healthy donors and cancer patients. The repertoire was sequenced with immunoSEQ multiplex PCR; TCRdb's copy has only in-frame clones and lacks some. The top ten clones hold 4.8% of a sample with just over 80,000 clones, about 94% of them seen once. Sequencing input: blood. These receptors were taken from a woman under 30 in good health. Each CDR3 is given with its conserved first and last residue. A D gene is named only where the DNA matches it firmly. Size values are once, few and many counts, or a class for expanded clones, and some rows have none.

V: TRBV18; size: NA; J: TRBJ2-7; D: TRBD1; DNA: TGTGCCAGCTCAGACGGACAGGGAATAGTCGGGCAGTACTTC; CDR3: CASSDGQGIVGQYF
V: TRBV5-1; size: NA; J: TRBJ2-7; D: NA; DNA: TGCGCCAGCAGCTTGGCAGTTAGCTCCTACGAGCAGTACTTC; CDR3: CASSLAVSSYEQYF
V: TRBV28; size: NA; J: TRBJ1-5; D: NA; DNA: TGTGCCAGCAGTACACGAACGGCGGGTCACCCTATCCATCAGCCCCAGCATTTT; CDR3: CASSTRTAGHPIHQPQHF
V: TRBV5-4; size: NA; J: TRBJ2-7; D: TRBD2; DNA: TGTGCCAGCAGCTGGACTAGCGGGGAAGTCTTC; CDR3: CASSWTSGEVF
V: TRBV6-5; size: NA; J: TRBJ1-2; D: TRBD1; DNA: TGTGCCAGCAGTTCGACAGGGGAGGGTGGCTACACCTTC; CDR3: CASSSTGEGGYTF
V: TRBV7-9; size: NA; J: TRBJ2-5; D: NA; DNA: TGTGCCAGCGGAACGGCTGGGGTCCAAGAGACCCAGTACTTC; CDR3: CASGTAGVQETQYF
V: TRBV11-2; size: NA; J: TRBJ1-2; D: TRBD1; DNA: TGTGCCAGCAGCTTAGTGGACAGGCTTCGTCCCGATAGGGGCTACACCTTC; CDR3: CASSLVDRLRPDRGYTF
V: TRBV4-1; size: NA; J: TRBJ1-1; D: NA; DNA: TGCGCCAGCAGCCAAGGACGGGCCATGAACACTGAAGCTTTCTTT; CDR3: CASSQGRAMNTEAFF
V: TRBV6-1; size: NA; J: TRBJ2-3; D: NA; DNA: TGTGCCAGCAGTGACCTACCGGGAACTAGCACAGATACGCAGTATTTT; CDR3: CASSDLPGTSTDTQYF
V: TRBV27; size: NA; J: TRBJ1-1; D: NA; DNA: TGTGCCACCAGACTCGCTGGGGCGAACACTGAAGCTTTCTTT; CDR3: CATRLAGANTEAFF
V: TRBV5-6; size: once; J: TRBJ1-3; D: NA; DNA: TGTGCCAGCAGGGGAACAGGGCTGTCTGGAAACACCATATATTTT; CDR3: CASRGTGLSGNTIYF
V: TRBV5-1; size: NA; J: TRBJ1-1; D: NA; DNA: TGCGCCAGCAGCTTGGGCGGGGGCACTGAAGCTTTCTTT; CDR3: CASSLGGGTEAFF
V: TRBV11-2; size: once; J: TRBJ1-2; D: NA; DNA: TGTGCCAGCAGCTCGGACACCTATGGCTACACCTTC; CDR3: CASSSDTYGYTF
V: TRBV5-4; size: NA; J: TRBJ1-2; D: NA; DNA: TGTGCCAGCAGCGGAGGGGACGGCTACACCTTC; CDR3: CASSGGDGYTF
V: TRBV5-1; size: once; J: TRBJ2-2; D: NA; DNA: TGCGCCAGCAGGTGGCAGGCGAACACCGGGGAGCTGTTTTTT; CDR3: CASRWQANTGELFF
V: TRBV4-3; size: NA; J: TRBJ2-6; D: TRBD1; DNA: TGCGCCAGCAGCCAAGATGCGGCGATAAGAGACAGGGTATCCTCTGGGGCCAACGTCCTGACTTTC; CDR3: CASSQDAAIRDRVSSGANVLTF
V: TRBV19; size: NA; J: TRBJ1-1; D: TRBD1; DNA: TGTGCCAGTAGTTATCAAACAGGGGCCACTGAAGCTTTCTTT; CDR3: CASSYQTGATEAFF
V: TRBV10-1; size: NA; J: TRBJ2-3; D: NA; DNA: TGCGCCAGCAGTGAAACTAAGCAGCCCACAGATACGCAGTATTTT; CDR3: CASSETKQPTDTQYF
V: TRBV4-1; size: NA; J: TRBJ2-4; D: NA; DNA: TGCGCCAGCAGCCAAGACCGCCCTGGGACCAAAAACATTCAGTACTTC; CDR3: CASSQDRPGTKNIQYF
V: TRBV2; size: NA; J: TRBJ2-7; D: TRBD2; DNA: TGTGCCAGCCGGCCTGGGACTAAATTTTCCTACGAGCAGTACTTC; CDR3: CASRPGTKFSYEQYF
V: TRBV6-6; size: few; J: TRBJ2-3; D: NA; DNA: TGTGCCAGCAGTTACAGGGCGGACACAGATACGCAGTATTTT; CDR3: CASSYRADTDTQYF
V: TRBV5-6; size: NA; J: TRBJ2-2; D: NA; DNA: TGTGCCAGCAGCCCTGGGCTGGGAACCGGGGAGCTGTTTTTT; CDR3: CASSPGLGTGELFF
V: TRBV24-1; size: once; J: TRBJ1-5; D: NA; DNA: TGTGCCACCAGTGATGTAAAGACGAATCAGCCCCAGCATTTT; CDR3: CATSDVKTNQPQHF
V: TRBV5-4; size: NA; J: TRBJ1-1; D: NA; DNA: TGTGCCAGCAGCTTGAGAGGAGCTTCGGTAGGCAGTATGAACACTGAAGCTTTCTTT; CDR3: CASSLRGASVGSMNTEAFF
V: TRBV29-1; size: NA; J: TRBJ1-2; D: TRBD1; DNA: TGCAGCGTCTCCCCCCGACAGGGTGTGTATGGCTACACCTTC; CDR3: CSVSPRQGVYGYTF
V: TRBV5-1; size: NA; J: TRBJ2-3; D: NA; DNA: TGCGCCAGCACCATTAAGGGAGATACGCAGTATTTT; CDR3: CASTIKGDTQYF
V: TRBV5-1; size: NA; J: TRBJ1-6; D: TRBD1; DNA: TGCGCCAGCAGCTTGGGGGCAGGGGGCGATTCACCCCTCCACTTT; CDR3: CASSLGAGGDSPLHF
V: TRBV7-8; size: NA; J: TRBJ1-1; D: NA; DNA: TGTGCCAGCAGAGCGGACGGTCCAGCTTTCTTT; CDR3: CASRADGPAFF
V: TRBV4-1; size: NA; J: TRBJ1-4; D: NA; DNA: TGCGCCAGCAGCCAAGATTCCGAGCCTAATGAAAAACTGTTTTTT; CDR3: CASSQDSEPNEKLFF
V: TRBV15; size: NA; J: TRBJ1-2; D: NA; DNA: TGTGCCACCAGCAGAGATGTGGGGGGCGGCTATGGCTACACCTTC; CDR3: CATSRDVGGGYGYTF
V: TRBV15; size: NA; J: TRBJ1-2; D: TRBD1; DNA: TGTGCCACCAGCAGAGACCTGACAGGGGACGGCTACACCTTC; CDR3: CATSRDLTGDGYTF
V: TRBV6-2/TRBV6-3; size: NA; J: TRBJ1-3; D: NA; DNA: TGTGCCAGCAGCAACGGAAACACCATATATTTT; CDR3: CASSNGNTIYF
V: TRBV27; size: NA; J: TRBJ2-3; D: TRBD1; DNA: TGTGCCAGCAGCCCCCAGGGGGTCCGCTACACAGATACGCAGTATTTT; CDR3: CASSPQGVRYTDTQYF
V: TRBV5-6; size: NA; J: TRBJ2-6; D: NA; DNA: TGTGCCAGCAGCTTCAGGGCAAGCTCTGGGGCCAACGTCCTGACTTTC; CDR3: CASSFRASSGANVLTF
V: TRBV19; size: NA; J: TRBJ2-2; D: TRBD1; DNA: TGTGCCAGTAGTATGAGGGCAGGGGGCCCCGGGGAGCTGTTTTTT; CDR3: CASSMRAGGPGELFF
V: TRBV18; size: once; J: TRBJ2-1; D: NA; DNA: TGTGCCAGCGCTTCGACTACCTACAATGAGCAGTTCTTC; CDR3: CASASTTYNEQFF
V: TRBV7-9; size: NA; J: TRBJ2-5; D: TRBD2; DNA: TGTGCCAGCAGCTTACGGGGGACTAGCGGGATAGGAGAGACCCAGTACTTC; CDR3: CASSLRGTSGIGETQYF
V: TRBV5-1; size: few; J: TRBJ1-1; D: TRBD1; DNA: TGCGCCAGCAGCGAGGACAGGGGGAACATGAACACTGAAGCTTTCTTT; CDR3: CASSEDRGNMNTEAFF
V: TRBV4-2; size: NA; J: TRBJ2-2; D: NA; DNA: TGTGCCAGCAGCCAAGATCATCACGGGAGCACCGGGGAGCTGTTTTTT; CDR3: CASSQDHHGSTGELFF
V: TRBV27; size: NA; J: TRBJ2-1; D: NA; DNA: TGTGCCAGCAGCCTGGACCGAGGTAATGAGCAGTTCTTC; CDR3: CASSLDRGNEQFF
V: TRBV6-1; size: NA; J: TRBJ2-7; D: NA; DNA: TGTGCCAGCAGTGAAGCGAAGGGACAGCGGGGGGAGCAGTACTTC; CDR3: CASSEAKGQRGEQYF
V: TRBV19; size: NA; J: TRBJ1-5; D: TRBD1; DNA: TGTGCCAGTAGTATTTGGCAGGGGGATCCTAGCAATCAGCCCCAGCATTTT; CDR3: CASSIWQGDPSNQPQHF
V: TRBV16; size: NA; J: TRBJ2-7; D: NA; DNA: TGTGCCAGCAGCCAATCGCCAGGGGTTGAGTACTTC; CDR3: CASSQSPGVEYF
V: TRBV9; size: NA; J: TRBJ1-3; D: TRBD1; DNA: TGTGCCAGCAGCTCCGAGACAGGGCACTCTGGAAACACCATATATTTT; CDR3: CASSSETGHSGNTIYF
V: TRBV11-2; size: NA; J: TRBJ2-7; D: NA; DNA: TGTGCCAGCAGCTTAACAGGACAGACTATCCGCCCCTACGAGCAGTACTTC; CDR3: CASSLTGQTIRPYEQYF
V: TRBV3-1/TRBV3-2; size: NA; J: TRBJ2-3; D: NA; DNA: TGTGCCAGCAGCCAAGGCTTAGGTGTCACGGTTTTT; CDR3: CASSQGLGVTVF
V: TRBV28; size: NA; J: TRBJ1-1; D: NA; DNA: TGTGCCAGCAGTTTAGGCAGGGAGATTACTGAAGCTTTCTTT; CDR3: CASSLGREITEAFF
V: TRBV6-6; size: NA; J: TRBJ2-3; D: NA; DNA: TGTGCCAGCAGCAGGGTTGCAGATACGCAGTATTTT; CDR3: CASSRVADTQYF
V: TRBV5-1; size: once; J: TRBJ2-3; D: TRBD2; DNA: TGCGCCAGCAGCCTAACTAGCGGGGGGTTTACTGACACAGATACGCAGTATTTT; CDR3: CASSLTSGGFTDTDTQYF
V: TRBV5-1; size: NA; J: TRBJ1-4; D: NA; DNA: TGCGCCAGCAGCCCGGATGCGGGCCCTACCCTTGAAAAACTGTTTTTT; CDR3: CASSPDAGPTLEKLFF
V: TRBV28; size: NA; J: TRBJ2-1; D: TRBD2; DNA: TGTGCCAGCAGGCGGACTAGCGGGCCCAATGAGCAGTTCTTC; CDR3: CASRRTSGPNEQFF
V: TRBV3-1/TRBV3-2; size: NA; J: TRBJ2-7; D: TRBD1; DNA: TGTGCCAGCAGCCAGGGTAATACCGGGACAGGCGGCGAGCAGTACTTC; CDR3: CASSQGNTGTGGEQYF
V: TRBV15; size: NA; J: TRBJ1-1; D: TRBD1; DNA: TGTGCCACCAGCAGAGTTGTAGGGACAGGGAAAAACACTGAAGCTTTCTTT; CDR3: CATSRVVGTGKNTEAFF